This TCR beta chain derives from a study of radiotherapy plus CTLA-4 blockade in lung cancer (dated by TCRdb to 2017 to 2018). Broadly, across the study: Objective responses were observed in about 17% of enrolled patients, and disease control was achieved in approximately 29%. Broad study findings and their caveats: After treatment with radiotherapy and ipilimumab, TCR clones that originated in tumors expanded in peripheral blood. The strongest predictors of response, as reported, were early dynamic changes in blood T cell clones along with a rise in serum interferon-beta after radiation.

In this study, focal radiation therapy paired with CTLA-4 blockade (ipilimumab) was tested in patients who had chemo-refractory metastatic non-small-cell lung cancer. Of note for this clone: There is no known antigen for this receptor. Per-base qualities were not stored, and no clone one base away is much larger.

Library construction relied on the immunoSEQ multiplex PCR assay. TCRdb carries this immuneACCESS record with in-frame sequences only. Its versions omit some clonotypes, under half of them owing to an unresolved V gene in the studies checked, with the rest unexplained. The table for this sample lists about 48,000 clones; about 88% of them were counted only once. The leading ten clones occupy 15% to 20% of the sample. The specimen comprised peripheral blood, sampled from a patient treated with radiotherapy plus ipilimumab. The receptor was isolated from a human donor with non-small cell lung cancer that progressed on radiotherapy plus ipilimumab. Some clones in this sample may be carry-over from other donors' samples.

Here the CDR3 is given as CAISDQGADTQHF. In nucleotides, the sequence is TGTGCCATCAGTGATCAGGGCGCAGATACGCAGCATTTT. The V and J genes are TRBV10-3 and TRBJ2-3, and perhaps TRBD1 as D gene, on 5 matching bases. The J call may be faulty, since TRBJ1-5 better matches the DNA end. CDR1 is given as ENHRY and CDR2 as SYGVKD, both from the germline V gene. The CDR3 starts with the cysteine, ends with the phenylalanine, and has 13 residues. The entry retains the CDR3 DNA only, 39 bases that are in frame from base 1.